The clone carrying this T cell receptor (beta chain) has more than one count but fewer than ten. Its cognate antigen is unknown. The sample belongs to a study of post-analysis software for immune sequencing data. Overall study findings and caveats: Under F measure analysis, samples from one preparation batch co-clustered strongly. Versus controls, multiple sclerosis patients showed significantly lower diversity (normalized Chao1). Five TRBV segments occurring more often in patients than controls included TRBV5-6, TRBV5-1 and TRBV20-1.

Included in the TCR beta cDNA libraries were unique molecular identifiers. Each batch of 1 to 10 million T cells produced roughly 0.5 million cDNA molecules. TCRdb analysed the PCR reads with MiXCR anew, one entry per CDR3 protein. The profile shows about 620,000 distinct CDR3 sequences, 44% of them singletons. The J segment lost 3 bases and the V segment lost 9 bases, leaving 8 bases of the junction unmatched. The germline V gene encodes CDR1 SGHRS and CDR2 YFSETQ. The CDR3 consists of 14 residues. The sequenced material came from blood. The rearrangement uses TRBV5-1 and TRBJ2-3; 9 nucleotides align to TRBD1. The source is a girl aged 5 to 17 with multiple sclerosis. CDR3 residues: CATWTGAATDTQYF. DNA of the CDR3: TGCGCCACATGGACAGGGGCGGCGACAGATACGCAGTATTTT.